This T cell receptor (beta chain) was documented in a study of technical replicates of blood from a few donors. This clone was recorded only once. CDR1 and CDR2 from the germline V gene are MNHEY and SMNVEV (reference sequence). V gave up 3 bases and J gave up 3 bases; unmatched junction bases: 10. The CDR3 loop spans 17 amino acids. Sequenced by immunoSEQ multiplex PCR; TCRdb stores in-frame clones only, minus some. The repertoire holds some 14,000 clones, with just under 95% as singletons. The receptor comes from a human donor in good health. The sample consisted of PBMCs. The V gene is TRBV27, the J gene TRBJ2-7, with 11 bases aligning to TRBD1. CDR3 sequence: CASSFFPQGTGGYEQYF. CDR3 DNA sequence: TGTGCCAGCAGTTTCTTCCCTCAGGGGACAGGGGGCTACGAGCAGTACTTC.